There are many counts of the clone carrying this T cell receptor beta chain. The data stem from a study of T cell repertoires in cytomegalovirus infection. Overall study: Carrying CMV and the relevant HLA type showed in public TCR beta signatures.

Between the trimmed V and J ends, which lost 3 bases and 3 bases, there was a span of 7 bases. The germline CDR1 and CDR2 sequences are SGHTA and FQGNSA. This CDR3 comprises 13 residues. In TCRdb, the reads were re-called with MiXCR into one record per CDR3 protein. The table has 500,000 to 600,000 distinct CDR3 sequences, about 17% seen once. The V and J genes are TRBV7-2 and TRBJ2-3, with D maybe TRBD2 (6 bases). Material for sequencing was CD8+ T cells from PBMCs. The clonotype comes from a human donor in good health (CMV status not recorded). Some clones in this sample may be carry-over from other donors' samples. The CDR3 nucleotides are TGTGCCAGCAGCTTCGGGGGAACAGATACGCAGTATTTT. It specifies CASSFGGTDTQYF.